Shown below are 2 T cell receptor beta chains from a single sample sequenced in a study of blood T cell repertoires in COVID-19. The table came from immunoSEQ multiplex PCR; TCRdb's copy has only in-frame clones and leaves some out. Altogether approximately 77,000 clones are present, more than 70% being singletons, with the ten largest covering under 7.5%. Sequencing used peripheral blood. Receptor source: a woman at least 80 years old with acute or convalescent COVID-19.

The chain uses TRBV2 and TRBJ2-1, with TRBD2 as a possible D gene (6 bases). The germline V gene encodes CDR1 SNHLY and CDR2 FYNNEI. V shed 5 bases and J shed 10 bases, with 15 bases lying between them. The CDR3 spans 13 residues. CDR3 bases: TGTGCCAGCAGTTTCCCAACTGGGGGGGAGCAGTTCTTC. Translated: CASSFPTGGEQFF. Complete variable domain (other parts from reference TRBV2 and TRBJ2-1): EPEVTQTPSHQVTQMGQEVILRCVPISNHLYFYWYRQILGQKVEFLVSFYNNEISEKSEIFDDQFSVERPDGSNFTLKIRSTKLEDSAMYFCASSFPTGGEQFFGPGTRLTVL.

CDR3 protein: CASSLRGRQGSYEQYF. The DNA of the CDR3 is TGTGCCAGCAGCTTAAGGGGGCGACAGGGGAGCTACGAGCAGTACTTC. The chain is built from TRBV7-2 and TRBJ2-7; 8 nucleotides align to TRBD1. CDR1 SGHTA and CDR2 FQGNSA come from the germline V gene. V shed 2 bases, J shed 3 bases, and the junction held 9 bases outside the gene matches. This CDR3 is 16 amino acids long.